This T cell receptor beta chain stems from a study of T cell responses to AZD1222 COVID-19 vaccine. Study outcomes and limitations: When two AZD1222 doses had been given, Spike-specific TCR breadth and depth rose.

A word on this clone: Its antigen is as yet unknown.

Here immunoSEQ multiplex PCR was the method, and the copy in TCRdb shows in-frame clones only, minus some. Of roughly 200,000 clones listed, 91% were seen once; the top ten hold less than 2%. The CDR3 runs 16 residues. Looked up from germline, CDR1 is SGHVS and CDR2 is FNYEAQ. The ends lost 6 bases at V and 8 bases at J; junction bases unmatched: 7. This receptor was obtained from an adult who received the AZD1222 COVID-19 vaccine. The chain couples TRBV7-6 to TRBJ2-1; 16 bases line up with TRBD2. The sample here was peripheral blood, taken 28 days after the second AZD1222 dose. Here the CDR3 reads CASRLGTSGRVDEQFF. The CDR3 DNA is TGTGCCAGCAGACTAGGGACTAGCGGGAGGGTAGATGAGCAGTTCTTC.